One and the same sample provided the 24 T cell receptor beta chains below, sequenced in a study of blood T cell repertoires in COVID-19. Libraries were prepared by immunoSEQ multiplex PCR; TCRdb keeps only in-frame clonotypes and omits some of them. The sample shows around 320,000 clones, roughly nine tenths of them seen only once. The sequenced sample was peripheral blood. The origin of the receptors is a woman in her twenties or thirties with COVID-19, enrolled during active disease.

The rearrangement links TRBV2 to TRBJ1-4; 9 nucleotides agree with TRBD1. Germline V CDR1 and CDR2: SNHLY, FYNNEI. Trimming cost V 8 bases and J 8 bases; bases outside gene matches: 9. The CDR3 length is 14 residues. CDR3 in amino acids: CASGRQGEVEKLFF. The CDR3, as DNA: TGTGCCAGCGGGCGACAGGGGGAAGTGGAAAAACTGTTTTTT.

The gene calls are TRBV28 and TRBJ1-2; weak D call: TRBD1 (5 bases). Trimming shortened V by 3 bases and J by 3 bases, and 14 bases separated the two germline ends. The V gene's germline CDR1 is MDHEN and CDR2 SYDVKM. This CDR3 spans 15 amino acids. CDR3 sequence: CASSFTGTDYYGYTF. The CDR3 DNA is TGTGCCAGCAGTTTTACCGGGACTGACTACTATGGCTACACCTTC.

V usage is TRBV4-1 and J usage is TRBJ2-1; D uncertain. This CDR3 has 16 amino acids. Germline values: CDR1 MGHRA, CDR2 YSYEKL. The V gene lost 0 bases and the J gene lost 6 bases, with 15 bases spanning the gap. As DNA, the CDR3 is TGCGCCAGCAGCCAAGATCTTCGGTTTTCAGGCAATGAGCAGTTCTTC. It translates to CASSQDLRFSGNEQFF.

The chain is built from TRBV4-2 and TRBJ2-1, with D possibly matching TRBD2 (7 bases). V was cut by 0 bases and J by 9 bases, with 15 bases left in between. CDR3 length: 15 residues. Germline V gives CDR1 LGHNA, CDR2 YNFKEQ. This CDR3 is CASSQDRRGEGEQFF. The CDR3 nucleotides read TGTGCCAGCAGCCAAGATCGGAGGGGGGAGGGTGAGCAGTTCTTC.

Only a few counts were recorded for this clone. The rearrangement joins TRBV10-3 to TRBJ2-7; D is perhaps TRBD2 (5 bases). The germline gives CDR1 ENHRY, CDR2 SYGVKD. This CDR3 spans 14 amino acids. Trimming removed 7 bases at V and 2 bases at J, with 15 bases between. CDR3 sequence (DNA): TGTGCCATCACCCCCTCGGGGTCTACCTACGAGCAGTACTTC. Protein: CAITPSGSTYEQYF.

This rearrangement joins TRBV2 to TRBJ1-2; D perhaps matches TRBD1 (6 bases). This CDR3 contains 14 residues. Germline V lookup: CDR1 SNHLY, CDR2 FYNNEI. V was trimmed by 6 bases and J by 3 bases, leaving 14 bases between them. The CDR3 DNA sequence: TGTGCCAGCAGCGGGGGGCATACGGACTATGGCTACACCTTC. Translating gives CASSGGHTDYGYTF.

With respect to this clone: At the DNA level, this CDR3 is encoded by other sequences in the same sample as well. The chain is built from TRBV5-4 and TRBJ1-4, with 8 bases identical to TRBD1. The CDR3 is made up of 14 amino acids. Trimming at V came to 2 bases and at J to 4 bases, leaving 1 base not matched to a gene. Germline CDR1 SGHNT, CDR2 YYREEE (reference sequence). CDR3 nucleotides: TGTGCCAGCAGCTTAGACAGGGGTAATGAAAAACTGTTTTTT. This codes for CASSLDRGNEKLFF.

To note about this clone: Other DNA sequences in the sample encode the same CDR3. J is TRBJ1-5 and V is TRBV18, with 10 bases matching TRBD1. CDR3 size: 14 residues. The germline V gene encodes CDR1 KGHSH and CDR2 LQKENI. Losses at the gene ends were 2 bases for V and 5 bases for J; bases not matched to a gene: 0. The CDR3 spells CASSPGTGDQPQHF. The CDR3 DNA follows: TGTGCCAGCTCACCAGGGACAGGGGATCAGCCCCAGCATTTT.

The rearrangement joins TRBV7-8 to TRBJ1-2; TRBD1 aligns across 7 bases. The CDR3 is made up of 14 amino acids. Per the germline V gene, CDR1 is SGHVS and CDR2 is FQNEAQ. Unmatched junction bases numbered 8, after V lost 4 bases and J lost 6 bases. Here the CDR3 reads CASSSGTGADGYTF. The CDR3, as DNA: TGTGCCAGCAGCTCCGGAACAGGGGCGGATGGCTACACCTTC.

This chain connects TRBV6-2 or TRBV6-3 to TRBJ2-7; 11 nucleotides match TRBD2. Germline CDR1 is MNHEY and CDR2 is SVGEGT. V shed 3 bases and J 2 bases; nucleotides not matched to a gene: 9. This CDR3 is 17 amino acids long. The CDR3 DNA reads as TGTGCCAGCAGTTATTCTGTGGATAGCGGGGGGGCCTACGAGCAGTACTTC. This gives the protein CASSYSVDSGGAYEQYF.

The CDR3 DNA reads TGTGCCATCAGTGAGACAGGGGAGCAGTACTTC. Its translation: CAISETGEQYF. The rearrangement links TRBV10-3 to TRBJ2-7; a possible D gene is TRBD1 (6 bases). V gave up 2 bases and J gave up 7 bases, with 6 bases separating them. CDR1 is ENHRY and CDR2 is SYGVKD in the germline V gene. The CDR3 has 11 amino acids.

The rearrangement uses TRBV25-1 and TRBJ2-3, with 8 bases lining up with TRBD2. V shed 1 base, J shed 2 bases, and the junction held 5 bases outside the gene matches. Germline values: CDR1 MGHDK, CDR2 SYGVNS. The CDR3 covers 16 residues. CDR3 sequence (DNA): TGTGCCAGCAGTGAATCAGAGACTAGCGTCACAGATACGCAGTATTTT. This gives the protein CASSESETSVTDTQYF.

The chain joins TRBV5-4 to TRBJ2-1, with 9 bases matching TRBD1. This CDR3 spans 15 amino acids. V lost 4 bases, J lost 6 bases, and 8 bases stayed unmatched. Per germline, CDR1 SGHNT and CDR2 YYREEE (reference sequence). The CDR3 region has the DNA TGTGCCAGCAGCATTGGGACAGGGAAGTTCAATGAGCAGTTCTTC. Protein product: CASSIGTGKFNEQFF.

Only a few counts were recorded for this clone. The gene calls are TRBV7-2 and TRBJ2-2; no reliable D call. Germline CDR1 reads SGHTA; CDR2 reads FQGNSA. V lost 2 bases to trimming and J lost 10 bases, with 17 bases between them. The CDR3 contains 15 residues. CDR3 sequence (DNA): TGTGCCAGCAGCTTAAGCTTCCGTCTTCGCGCGGAGCTGTTTTTT. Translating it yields CASSLSFRLRAELFF.

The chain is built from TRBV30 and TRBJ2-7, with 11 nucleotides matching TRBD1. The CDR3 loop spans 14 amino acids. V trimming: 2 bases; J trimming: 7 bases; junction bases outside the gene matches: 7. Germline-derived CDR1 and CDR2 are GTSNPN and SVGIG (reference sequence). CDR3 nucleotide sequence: TGTGCCTGGAGTTCCGGGACAGGGGGTGAAGAGCAGTACTTC. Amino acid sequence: CAWSSGTGGEEQYF.

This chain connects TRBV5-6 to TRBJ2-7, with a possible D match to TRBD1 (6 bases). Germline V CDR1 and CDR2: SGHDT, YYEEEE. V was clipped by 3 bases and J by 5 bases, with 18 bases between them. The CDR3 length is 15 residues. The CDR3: CASSSIGGRVHEQYF. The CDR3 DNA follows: TGTGCCAGCAGCTCCATTGGGGGCAGGGTCCACGAGCAGTACTTC. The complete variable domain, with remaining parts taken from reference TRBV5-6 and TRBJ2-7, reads DAGVTQSPTHLIKTRGQQVTLRCSPKSGHDTVSWYQQALGQGPQFIFQYYEEEERQRGNFPDRFSGHQFPNYSSELNVNALLLGDSALYLCASSSIGGRVHEQYFGPGTRLTVT.

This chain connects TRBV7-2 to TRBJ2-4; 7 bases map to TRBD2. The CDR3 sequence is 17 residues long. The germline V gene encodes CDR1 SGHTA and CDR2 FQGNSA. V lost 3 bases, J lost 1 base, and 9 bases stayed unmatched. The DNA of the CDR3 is TGTGCCAGCAGCTTCCCGGTGGGGCGGGGGGCCAAAAACATTCAGTACTTC. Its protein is CASSFPVGRGAKNIQYF.

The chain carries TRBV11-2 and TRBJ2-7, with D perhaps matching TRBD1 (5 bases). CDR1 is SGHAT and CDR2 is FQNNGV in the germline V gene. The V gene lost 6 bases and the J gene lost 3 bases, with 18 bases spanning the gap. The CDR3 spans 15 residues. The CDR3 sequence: CASRLRGWTNYEQYF. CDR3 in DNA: TGTGCCAGCAGACTTAGGGGATGGACAAACTACGAGCAGTACTTC.

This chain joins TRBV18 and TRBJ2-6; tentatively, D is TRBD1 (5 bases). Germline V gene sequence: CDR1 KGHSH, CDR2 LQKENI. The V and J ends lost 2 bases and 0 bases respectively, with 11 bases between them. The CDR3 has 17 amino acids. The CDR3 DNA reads TGTGCCAGCTCACCAAAGGGGAAGAGCTCTGGGGCCAACGTCCTGACTTTC. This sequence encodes CASSPKGKSSGANVLTF.

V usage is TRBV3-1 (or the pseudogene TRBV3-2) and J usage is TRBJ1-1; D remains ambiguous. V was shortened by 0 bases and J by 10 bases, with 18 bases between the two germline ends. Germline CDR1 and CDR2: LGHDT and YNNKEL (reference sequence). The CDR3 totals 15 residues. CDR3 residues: CASSQDPISGDGAFF. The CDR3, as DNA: TGTGCCAGCAGCCAAGATCCGATTTCCGGGGATGGAGCTTTCTTT.

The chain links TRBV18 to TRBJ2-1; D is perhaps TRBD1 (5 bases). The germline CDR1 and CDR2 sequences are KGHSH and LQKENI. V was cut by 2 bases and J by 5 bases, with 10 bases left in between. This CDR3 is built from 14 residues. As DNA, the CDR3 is TGTGCCAGCTCACCAGACAGACCCAACAATGAGCAGTTCTTC. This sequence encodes CASSPDRPNNEQFF. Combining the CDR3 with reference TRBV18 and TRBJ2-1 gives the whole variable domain NAGVMQNPRHLVRRRGQEARLRCSPMKGHSHVYWYRQLPEEGLKFMVYLQKENIIDESGMPKERFSAEFPKEGPSILRIQQVVRGDSAAYFCASSPDRPNNEQFFGPGTRLTVL.

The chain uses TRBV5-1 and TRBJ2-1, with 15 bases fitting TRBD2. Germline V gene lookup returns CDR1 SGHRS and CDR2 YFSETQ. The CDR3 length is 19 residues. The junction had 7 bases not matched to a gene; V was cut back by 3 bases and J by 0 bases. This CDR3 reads CASSYWTSGGASSYNEQFF. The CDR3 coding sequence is TGCGCCAGCAGCTACTGGACTAGCGGGGGGGCTTCCTCCTACAATGAGCAGTTCTTC.

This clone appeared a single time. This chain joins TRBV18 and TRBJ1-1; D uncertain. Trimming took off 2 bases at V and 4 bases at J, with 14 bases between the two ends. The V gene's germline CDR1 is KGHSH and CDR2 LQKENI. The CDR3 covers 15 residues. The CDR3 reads CASSPAGRRGTEAFF. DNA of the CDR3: TGTGCCAGCTCACCAGCTGGGCGCCGGGGCACTGAAGCTTTCTTT.

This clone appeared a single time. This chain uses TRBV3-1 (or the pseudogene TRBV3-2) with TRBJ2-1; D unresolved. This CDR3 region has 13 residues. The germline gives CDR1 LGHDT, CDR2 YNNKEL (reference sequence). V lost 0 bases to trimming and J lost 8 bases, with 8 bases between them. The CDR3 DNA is TGTGCCAGCAGCCAAGAGACTGTCGATGAGCAGTTCTTC. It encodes CASSQETVDEQFF.